The present T cell receptor (beta chain) was sequenced within a study of blood T cells in healthy people across ages. Isolation yielded PBMCs, at least 7 million per sample, in every case. Combining a sample-barcoded 5' primer with a J-beta primer mix, a second PCR ran for roughly 7 to 12 cycles. TCRdb re-analysed the 5' RACE reads in MiXCR, keeping a single row per CDR3 protein. The table lists more than 1.4 million distinct CDR3 sequences, roughly 45% of them singletons. Whole-study results and caveats: Donors of long life had a larger count of naive CD4+ cells and greater diversity than aged donors.

Worth noting for this clonotype: Its antigen is as yet unknown.

The sample consisted of blood. The TCR originated in a woman aged 18-35 years in good health.

CDR3 bases: TGCAGCGTTGCGTTCTCAGGACAGGGGGCCTCCTACGAGCAGTACTTC. Its translation is CSVAFSGQGASYEQYF. V is TRBV29-1 and J is TRBJ2-7; 11 bases are a match to TRBD1. Germline-derived CDR1 and CDR2 are SQVTM and ANQGSEA. The CDR3 loop spans 16 amino acids. Trimming cost V 4 bases and J 0 bases; bases outside gene matches: 8.